Below, 24 T cell receptor beta chains from the same sample are listed, as sequenced in a study of blood T cell repertoires in COVID-19. Generated by immunoSEQ multiplex PCR, the TCRdb table keeps only in-frame clones and is missing some. The sample contains about 130,000 clones, approximately 85% of which appear only once. The sequenced sample was peripheral blood. The receptors here all came from a woman aged 80 or older with COVID-19, enrolled during active disease.

The genes are TRBV4-3 and TRBJ2-7, with 9 bases aligning to TRBD1. The CDR3 runs to 15 residues. Looked up from germline, CDR1 is LGHNA and CDR2 is YSLEER. Germline trimming cut 2 bases from V and 4 bases from J; bases unmatched to any gene: 6. The CDR3 bases are TGCGCCAGCAGCCAAACCGGGACAGGGCCTTACGAGCAGTACTTC. Translated: CASSQTGTGPYEQYF.

CDR3 loop: CASSYLRTGLQYF. CDR3 bases: TGTGCCAGCAGTTATCTACGGACAGGTCTGCAGTACTTC. This chain connects TRBV6-2 or TRBV6-3 to TRBJ2-7; TRBD1 agrees at 7 bases. The J segment lost 9 bases and the V segment lost 3 bases, leaving 8 bases of the junction unmatched. The CDR3 sequence is 13 residues long. The germline gives CDR1 MNHEY, CDR2 SVGEGT.

The chain has TRBV28 and TRBJ1-5, with D unclear. This CDR3 is 14 amino acids long. Germline lookup yields CDR1 MDHEN and CDR2 SYDVKM. The V end lost 3 bases, the J end lost 5 bases, and 11 bases lay between the germline ends. CDR3 loop: CASSLVEKDQPQHF. The CDR3, as DNA: TGTGCCAGCAGTTTGGTAGAGAAAGATCAGCCCCAGCATTTT.

The J gene is TRBJ1-1, the V gene TRBV28; 9 positions match TRBD1. Germline V lookup: CDR1 MDHEN, CDR2 SYDVKM. V trimming: 6 bases; J trimming: 4 bases; junction bases outside the gene matches: 12. The CDR3 extends over 16 amino acids. As DNA, the CDR3 is TGTGCCAGCAGCCCCCCCCCGGGACAGGGAACCACTGAAGCTTTCTTT. This translates into CASSPPPGQGTTEAFF.

The chain is built from TRBV6-5 and TRBJ1-5; tentative D call: TRBD1 (6 bases). Per the germline V gene, CDR1 is MNHEY and CDR2 is SVGAGI. Deletions cut 6 bases from V and 4 bases from J, with 7 bases between. The CDR3 consists of 12 residues. This CDR3 is CASRQGNQPQHF. As DNA, the CDR3 is TGTGCCAGCAGACAGGGTAATCAGCCCCAGCATTTT.

The chain joins TRBV5-4 to TRBJ2-7, with 10 bases matching TRBD2. Germline V CDR1 and CDR2: SGHNT, YYREEE (reference sequence). Unmatched junction bases numbered 11, after V lost 5 bases and J lost 3 bases. The CDR3 extends over 16 amino acids. CDR3 amino acids: CASSLSSGRAHYEQYF. The DNA of the CDR3 is TGTGCCAGCAGTCTGTCCAGCGGGAGGGCTCACTACGAGCAGTACTTC.

The V and J genes are TRBV6-5 and TRBJ1-5, with D hard to call. In germline, CDR1 is MNHEY, CDR2 SVGAGI. The CDR3 runs 15 residues. Trimming took off 6 bases at V and 1 base at J, with 13 bases between the two ends. DNA of the CDR3: TGTGCCAGCAGGGTGAGCGCGGAGAGCAATCAGCCCCAGCATTTT. Translation: CASRVSAESNQPQHF.

The rearrangement uses TRBV19 and TRBJ2-3, with TRBD2 matching over 9 bases. With 6 bases clipped from V and 1 base from J, the junction kept 2 bases outside the gene matches. The CDR3 runs to 14 residues. From germline, CDR1 is LNHDA and CDR2 SQIVND (reference sequence). The CDR3 here is CASRLAGGTDTQYF. DNA for the CDR3: TGTGCCAGTAGATTAGCGGGAGGCACAGATACGCAGTATTTT.

The chain carries TRBV28 and TRBJ2-5, with D tentatively TRBD1 (7 bases). The CDR3 is made up of 16 amino acids. V was clipped by 1 base and J by 5 bases, with 17 bases between them. Germline CDR1 and CDR2: MDHEN and SYDVKM. The CDR3 sequence: CASSLSIARGEETQYF. The CDR3, as DNA: TGTGCCAGCAGTTTATCAATCGCCAGGGGGGAGGAGACCCAGTACTTC.

The V and J genes are TRBV19 and TRBJ1-4; D is perhaps TRBD1 (5 bases). Looked up from germline, CDR1 is LNHDA and CDR2 is SQIVND (reference sequence). Trimming pared 7 bases from V and 1 base from J, leaving 10 bases between. The CDR3 covers 14 residues. The CDR3 bases are TGTGCCAGTATTGACGGGGGAACTAATGAAAAACTGTTTTTT. Protein: CASIDGGTNEKLFF.

The V and J genes are TRBV5-4 and TRBJ2-7, with 7 bases lining up with TRBD2. Germline trimming cut 7 bases from V and 2 bases from J; bases unmatched to any gene: 9. CDR3 size: 14 residues. Germline V lookup: CDR1 SGHNT, CDR2 YYREEE (reference sequence). CDR3 coding DNA: TGTGCCAGCTCAATCCGTGGGGGGGCCTACGAGCAGTACTTC. Translated: CASSIRGGAYEQYF.

This clone was seen just once. V and J are TRBV7-2 and TRBJ1-5; possible D gene TRBD1, 5 bases. Germline V gene sequence: CDR1 SGHTA, CDR2 FQGNSA. The CDR3 consists of 17 residues. Trimming removed 5 bases from V and 6 bases from J, with 23 bases in between. The DNA of the CDR3 is TGTGCCAGCAGCATTAGGGGCGGGGGGGTAACGTTTCAGCCCCAGCATTTT. Protein: CASSIRGGGVTFQPQHF.

The gene calls are TRBV5-6 and TRBJ2-6; 8 bases fit TRBD2. This CDR3 has 17 residues. V was clipped by 5 bases and J by 0 bases; unmatched bases: 7. Germline assignment: CDR1 SGHDT and CDR2 YYEEEE. The CDR3 spells CASRIGLAVSGANVLTF. The CDR3 region has the DNA TGTGCCAGCAGAATAGGACTAGCCGTCTCTGGGGCCAACGTCCTGACTTTC.

The chain joins TRBV9 to TRBJ2-3; D is possibly TRBD2 (6 bases). The CDR3 runs 15 residues. The V end lost 4 bases, the J end lost 6 bases, and 18 bases lay between the germline ends. Per germline, CDR1 SGDLS and CDR2 YYNGEE. The CDR3 DNA sequence: TGTGCCAGCAGCCCCAGGGACTCCAATATTGATACGCAGTATTTT. Protein product: CASSPRDSNIDTQYF.

V usage is TRBV14 and J usage is TRBJ2-1; no reliable D call. The V gene lost 4 bases and the J gene lost 3 bases, with 13 bases spanning the gap. The CDR3 spans 15 residues. Germline CDR1 reads SGHDN; CDR2 reads FVKESK. Here the CDR3 reads CASSLAGSNYNEQFF. The DNA for the CDR3 is TGTGCCAGCAGCCTCGCCGGGTCCAACTACAATGAGCAGTTCTTC.

The V and J genes are TRBV10-1 and TRBJ2-1, with TRBD1 matching over 7 bases. CDR3 length: 16 amino acids. The V segment lost 6 bases and the J segment 0 bases; nucleotides outside the gene matches: 8. The germline V gene encodes CDR1 WNHNN and CDR2 SYGVQD (reference sequence). Written as DNA, the CDR3 is TGCGCCAGCAGGGGACAGTCGAAAGGCTCCTACAATGAGCAGTTCTTC. Its translation is CASRGQSKGSYNEQFF.

In its sample, this clone was seen once. The rearrangement links TRBV7-3 to TRBJ1-6, with TRBD1 matching over 9 bases. The trim removed 1 base at V and 6 bases at J, leaving 1 base unmatched. There are 15 residues in the CDR3. The V gene's germline CDR1 is SGHTA and CDR2 FQGTGA. This CDR3 is CASSLRGQGNSPLHF. The DNA of the CDR3 is TGTGCCAGCAGCTTAAGGGGACAGGGTAATTCACCCCTCCACTTT.

The V and J genes are TRBV24-1 and TRBJ1-1, with D perhaps TRBD1 (6 bases). The germline gives CDR1 KGHDR, CDR2 SFDVKD. The ends were cut back, 3 bases at V and 1 base at J, with 8 bases in the middle. This CDR3 comprises 14 residues. The CDR3, as DNA: TGTGCCACCAGTGATAAGGACAGGAACACTGAAGCTTTCTTT. Its protein is CATSDKDRNTEAFF.

The J gene is TRBJ1-5, the V gene TRBV5-8, with D possibly TRBD1 on 6 matching bases. Trimming removed 2 bases from V and 4 bases from J, with 16 bases in between. Looked up from germline, CDR1 is SGHTS and CDR2 is YDEGEE. The CDR3 has 16 residues. The CDR3 DNA is TGTGCCAGCAGCTTCCTGATACAGGGAGGGAATCAGCCCCAGCATTTT. This codes for CASSFLIQGGNQPQHF.

The chain uses TRBV9 and TRBJ2-3; possibly TRBD2 for D (6 bases). The CDR3 runs 14 residues. The V gene's germline CDR1 is SGDLS and CDR2 YYNGEE. Trimming removed 5 bases from V and 9 bases from J, with 19 bases in between. The chain's CDR3 is CASRPTPGGGTQYF. The DNA of the CDR3 is TGTGCCAGCAGACCGACACCTGGGGGAGGCACGCAGTATTTT. The full variable domain, rest sourced from reference TRBV9 and TRBJ2-3, is DSGVTQTPKHLITATGQRVTLRCSPRSGDLSVYWYQQSLDQGLQFLIQYYNGEERAKGNILERFSAQQFPDLHSELNLSSLELGDSALYFCASRPTPGGGTQYFGPGTRLTVL.

CDR3 coding DNA: TGTGCCAGCACTACAGGGATCGAGACCGGGGAGCTGTTTTTT. Protein product: CASTTGIETGELFF. The rearrangement links TRBV14 to TRBJ2-2; D may be TRBD1 (6 bases). Germline V CDR1 and CDR2: SGHDN, FVKESK. The length of the CDR3 is 14 residues. V was pared by 7 bases and J by 5 bases, with 14 bases between.

The genes are TRBV7-2 and TRBJ1-3; a weak D match, TRBD1 (5 bases). Germline V gene lookup returns CDR1 SGHTA and CDR2 FQGNSA. The V and J ends lost 1 base and 4 bases respectively, with 11 bases between them. The CDR3 has 15 amino acids. The CDR3 region is CASSLDWGNGNTIYF. The CDR3, as DNA: TGTGCCAGCAGCTTAGATTGGGGCAACGGAAACACCATATATTTT.

The V and J genes are TRBV29-1 and TRBJ1-2; D might be TRBD1 (6 bases). V was pared by 7 bases and J by 4 bases, with 16 bases between. CDR1 is SQVTM, CDR2 ANQGSEA, per germline. The CDR3 is 13 amino acids. The CDR3 is CSASDSLFYGYTF. The DNA of the CDR3 is TGCAGCGCTTCGGACAGCCTCTTCTATGGCTACACCTTC. The whole variable domain, remainder taken from reference TRBV29-1 and TRBJ1-2, is SAVISQKPSRDICQRGTSLTIQCQVDSQVTMMFWYRQQPGQSLTLIATANQGSEATYESGFVIDKFPISRPNLTFSTLTVSNMSPEDSSIYLCSASDSLFYGYTFGSGTRLTVV.

A single count supports this clone. The rearrangement uses TRBV19 and TRBJ2-2; D possibly corresponds to TRBD1 (6 bases). The CDR3 totals 14 residues. The germline V gene encodes CDR1 LNHDA and CDR2 SQIVND (reference sequence). Between the trimmed V and J ends, which lost 9 bases and 0 bases, there was a span of 11 bases. The chain's CDR3 is CASRQATNTGELFF. The CDR3 DNA reads as TGTGCCAGCCGACAGGCCACGAACACCGGGGAGCTGTTTTTT.